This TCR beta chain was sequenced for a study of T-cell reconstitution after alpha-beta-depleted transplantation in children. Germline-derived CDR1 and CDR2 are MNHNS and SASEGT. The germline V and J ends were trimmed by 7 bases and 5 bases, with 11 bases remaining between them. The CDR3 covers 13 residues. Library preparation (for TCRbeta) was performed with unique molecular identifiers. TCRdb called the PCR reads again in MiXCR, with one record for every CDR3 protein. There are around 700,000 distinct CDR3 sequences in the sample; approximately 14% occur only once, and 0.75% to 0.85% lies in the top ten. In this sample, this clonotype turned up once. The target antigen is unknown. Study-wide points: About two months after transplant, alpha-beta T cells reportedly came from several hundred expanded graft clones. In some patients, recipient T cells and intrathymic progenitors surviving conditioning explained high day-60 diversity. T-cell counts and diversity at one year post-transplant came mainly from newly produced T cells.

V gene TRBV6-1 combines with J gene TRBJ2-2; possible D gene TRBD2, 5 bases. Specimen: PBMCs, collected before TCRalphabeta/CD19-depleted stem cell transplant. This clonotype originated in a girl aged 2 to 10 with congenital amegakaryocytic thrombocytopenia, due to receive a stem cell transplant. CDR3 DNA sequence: TGTGCCAGCATGCCGCCGGGGACCGGGGAGCTGTTTTTT. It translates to CASMPPGTGELFF.